This TCR beta chain was retrieved from a study of cytomegalovirus exposure and HLA in healthy donors. Whole-study results and caveats: Some TCR beta chains (roughly 150 of them) were listed as cytomegalovirus-associated.

CDR3 length: 15 amino acids. Trimming cost V 4 bases and J 2 bases; bases outside gene matches: 6. Germline-derived CDR1 and CDR2 are SGHRS and YFSETQ. This clone was observed a handful of times. No antigen is known for it. Separate from the approximately 700-subject first cohort was the roughly 130-subject validation cohort, to which the donors belonged. Produced via immunoSEQ multiplex PCR; TCRdb's table is partial and in-frame only. This table holds roughly 330,000 clones, about 85% found once. The sequenced sample was PBMCs. The receptor was isolated from a young woman in good health and CMV-seropositive. The chain is built from TRBV5-1 and TRBJ2-7; 10 bases match TRBD1. CDR3 protein: CASSVDRGRPYEQYF. The CDR3 DNA is TGCGCCAGCAGCGTTGACAGGGGGCGTCCCTACGAGCAGTACTTC.